This paragraph covers one T cell receptor (beta chain) sequence. Antigen unknown. The length of the CDR3 is 13 residues. From germline, CDR1 is LNHDA and CDR2 SQIVND (reference sequence). The data were obtained in a study of cytomegalovirus exposure and HLA in healthy donors. Amplification used 60 Vbeta primers and 13 Jbeta primers. The repertoire was sequenced with immunoSEQ multiplex PCR; TCRdb's copy has only in-frame clones and lacks some. The data contain about 210,000 clones, almost 80% of them singletons. Study-wide points: In an earlier analysis, productive rearrangement rates for most beta V segments clustered near 87% or 30%. An analysis that came later showed most CMV-associated TCR beta chains appearing HLA-restricted.

The sequence was obtained from a male donor in good health and CMV-seronegative. The rearrangement links TRBV19 to TRBJ2-5; 8 bases fit TRBD1. The J call is in doubt because the DNA end fits TRBJ2-7 better. Sequencing was performed on PBMCs. The CDR3 region is CASSPTGGYEQYF. As DNA, the CDR3 is TGTGCCAGTTCCCCTACAGGGGGGTACGAGCAGTACTTC.